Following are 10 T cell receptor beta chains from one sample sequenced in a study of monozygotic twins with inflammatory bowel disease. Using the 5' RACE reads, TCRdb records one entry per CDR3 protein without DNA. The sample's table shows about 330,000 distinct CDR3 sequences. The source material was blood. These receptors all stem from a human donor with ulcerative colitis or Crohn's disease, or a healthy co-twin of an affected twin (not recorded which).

CDR3 region: CASSEPGTANTEAFF. The rearrangement joins TRBV9 to TRBJ1-1; TCRdb gives TRBD1 as the D gene, but with no DNA this cannot be confirmed. CDR3 length: 15 residues. Germline CDR1 reads SGDLS; CDR2 reads YYNGEE.

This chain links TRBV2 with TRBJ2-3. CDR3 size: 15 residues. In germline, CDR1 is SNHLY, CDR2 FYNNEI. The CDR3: CASSDDKISTDTQYF.

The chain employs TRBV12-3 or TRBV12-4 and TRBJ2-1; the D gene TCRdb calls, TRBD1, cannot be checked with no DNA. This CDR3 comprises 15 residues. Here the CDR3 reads CASSSGQFSYNEQFF.

This CDR3 reads CASRKQGAPSYEQYF. The chain employs TRBV6-1 and TRBJ2-7; checking the TCRdb D call of TRBD1 is not possible without DNA. Germline values: CDR1 MNHNS, CDR2 SASEGT. This CDR3 has 15 residues.

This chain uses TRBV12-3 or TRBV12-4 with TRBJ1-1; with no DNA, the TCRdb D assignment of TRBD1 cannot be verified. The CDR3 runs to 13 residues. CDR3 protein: CASSLQGTSEAFF.

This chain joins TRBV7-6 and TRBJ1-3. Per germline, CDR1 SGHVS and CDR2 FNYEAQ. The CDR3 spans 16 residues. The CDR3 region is CASSSQPLGGGNTIYF.

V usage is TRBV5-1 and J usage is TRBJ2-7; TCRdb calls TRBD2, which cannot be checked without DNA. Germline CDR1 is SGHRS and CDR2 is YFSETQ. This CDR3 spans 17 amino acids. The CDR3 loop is CASSCCPGLADAYEQYF.

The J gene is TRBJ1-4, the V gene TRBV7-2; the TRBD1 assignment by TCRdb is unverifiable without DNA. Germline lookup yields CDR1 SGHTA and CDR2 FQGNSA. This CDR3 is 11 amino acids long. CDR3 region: CASSPGEKLFF.

CDR3 loop: CASSSWMGLLNTEAFF. The chain uses TRBV6-2 or TRBV6-3 and TRBJ1-1; without DNA, the TCRdb call of TRBD1 cannot be checked. This CDR3 is built from 16 residues. Looked up from germline, CDR1 is MNHEY and CDR2 is SVGEGT.

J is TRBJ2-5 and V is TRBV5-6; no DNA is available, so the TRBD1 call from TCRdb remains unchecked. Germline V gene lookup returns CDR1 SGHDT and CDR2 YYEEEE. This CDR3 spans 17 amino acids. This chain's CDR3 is CASSHFAGQGYQETQYF.